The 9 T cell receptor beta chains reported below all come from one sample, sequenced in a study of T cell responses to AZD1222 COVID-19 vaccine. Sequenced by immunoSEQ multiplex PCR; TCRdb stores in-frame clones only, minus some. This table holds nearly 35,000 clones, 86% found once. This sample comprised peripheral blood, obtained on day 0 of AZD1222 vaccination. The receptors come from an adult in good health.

CDR3 coding DNA: TGTGCCAGCAGTTTATCCCCCGACAGGGTTTACACCGGGGAGCTGTTTTTT. Residues: CASSLSPDRVYTGELFF. The chain carries TRBV27 and TRBJ2-2; 7 bases agree with TRBD1. V lost 0 bases, J lost 3 bases, and 7 bases stayed unmatched. The CDR3 is made up of 17 amino acids. Per germline, CDR1 MNHEY and CDR2 SMNVEV (reference sequence).

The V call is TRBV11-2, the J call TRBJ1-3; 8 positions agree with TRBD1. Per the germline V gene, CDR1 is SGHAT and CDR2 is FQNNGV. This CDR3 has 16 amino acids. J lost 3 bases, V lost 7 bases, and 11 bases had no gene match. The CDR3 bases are TGTGCCAGCACCGGGTATCAGGGGGCTGGTGGAAACACCATATATTTT. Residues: CASTGYQGAGGNTIYF. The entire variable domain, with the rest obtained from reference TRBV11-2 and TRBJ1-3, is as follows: EAGVAQSPRYKIIEKRQSVAFWCNPISGHATLYWYQQILGQGPKLLIQFQNNGVVDDSQLPKDRFSAERLKGVDSTLKIQPAKLEDSAVYLCASTGYQGAGGNTIYFGEGSWLTVV.

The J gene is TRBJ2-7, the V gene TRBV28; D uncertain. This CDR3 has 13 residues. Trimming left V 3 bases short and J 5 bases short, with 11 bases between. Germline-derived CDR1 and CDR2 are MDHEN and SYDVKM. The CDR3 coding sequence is TGTGCCAGCAGTTTGCCCCAGACGGACGAGCAGTACTTC. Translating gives CASSLPQTDEQYF.

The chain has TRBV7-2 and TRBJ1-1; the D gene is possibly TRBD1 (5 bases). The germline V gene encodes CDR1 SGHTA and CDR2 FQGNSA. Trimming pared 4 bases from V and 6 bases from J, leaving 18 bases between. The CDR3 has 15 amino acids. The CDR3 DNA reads TGTGCCAGCAGCTCAGGAGGAGGGGTAGGGGCTGAAGCTTTCTTT. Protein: CASSSGGGVGAEAFF.

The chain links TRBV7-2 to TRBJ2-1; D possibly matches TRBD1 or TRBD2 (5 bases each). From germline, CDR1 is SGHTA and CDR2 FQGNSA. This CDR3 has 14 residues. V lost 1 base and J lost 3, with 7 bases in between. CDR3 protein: CASSLVGDYNEQFF. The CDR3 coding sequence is TGTGCCAGCAGCTTAGTGGGGGACTACAATGAGCAGTTCTTC.

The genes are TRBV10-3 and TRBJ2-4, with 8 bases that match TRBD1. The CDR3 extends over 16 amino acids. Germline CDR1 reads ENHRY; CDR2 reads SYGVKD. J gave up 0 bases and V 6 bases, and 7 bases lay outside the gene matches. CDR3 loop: CAISSGGALAKNIQYF. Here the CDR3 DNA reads TGTGCCATCAGCTCAGGGGGCGCCTTAGCCAAAAACATTCAGTACTTC.

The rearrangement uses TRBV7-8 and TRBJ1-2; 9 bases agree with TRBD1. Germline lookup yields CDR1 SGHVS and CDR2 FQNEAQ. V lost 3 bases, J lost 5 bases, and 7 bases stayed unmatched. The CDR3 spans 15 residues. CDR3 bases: TGTGCCAGCAGCTTGGGGACAGGGAAGAGATATGGCTACACCTTC. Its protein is CASSLGTGKRYGYTF.

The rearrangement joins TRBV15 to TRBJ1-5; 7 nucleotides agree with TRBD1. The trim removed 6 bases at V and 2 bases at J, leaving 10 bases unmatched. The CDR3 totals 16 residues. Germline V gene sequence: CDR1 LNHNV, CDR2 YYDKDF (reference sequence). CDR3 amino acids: CATSTDREGGNQPQHF. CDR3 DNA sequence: TGTGCCACCAGTACTGACAGGGAAGGGGGCAATCAGCCCCAGCATTTT.

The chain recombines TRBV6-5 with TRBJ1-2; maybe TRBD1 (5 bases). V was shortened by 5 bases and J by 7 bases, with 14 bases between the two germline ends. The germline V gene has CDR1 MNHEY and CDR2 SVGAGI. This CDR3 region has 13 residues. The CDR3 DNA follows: TGTGCCAGCAGTCAACGGGGGGGTATTGGCTACACCTTC. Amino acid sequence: CASSQRGGIGYTF.